This is a list of T cell receptor beta chains from one sample in a study of Ad26.COV2.S vaccination and SARS-CoV-2 variants. Clones were read by immunoSEQ multiplex PCR, and TCRdb kept only the in-frame ones, dropping some. The data contain around 370,000 clones, about 90% of them singletons. The sample consisted of peripheral blood, taken after recovery from COVID-19. The receptors come from a human donor who had recovered from COVID-19. The conserved cysteine and the conserved F or W are not part of the CDR3 here. The D gene is left open where the match is weak.

TRBV6-5,TRBJ2-5,TRBD1,ASSALTGVRETQY
TRBV2,TRBJ2-7,TRBD2,ASSDSSGGYEQY
TRBV27,TRBJ2-1,TRBD2,ASSLLRGGGGAWHNEQF
TRBV27,TRBJ2-1,TRBD1,ASSFSGTVTNEQF
TRBV10-1,TRBJ2-2,.,ASSERVGGNTGELF
TRBV19,TRBJ1-2,.,ASSPRWTDNYGYT
TRBV19,TRBJ1-1,TRBD1,ASSFKTGFMNTEAF
TRBV5-6,TRBJ1-5,TRBD1,ASSLTGEPAQH
TRBV6-6,TRBJ1-1,TRBD1,AGLSTATGGTEAF
TRBV6-5,TRBJ2-7,TRBD1,ASIPPGQGHEQY
TRBV25-1,TRBJ1-2,TRBD1,ASRADTGGPYGYT
TRBV9,TRBJ1-2,.,ASSVEEGHVGYT
TRBV6-1,TRBJ2-1,.,ASSRDPTYNEQF
TRBV11-3,TRBJ2-1,TRBD1,ASSLRGQGAINEQF
TRBV11-2,TRBJ1-1,TRBD1,ASSSISGGDTEAF
TRBV28,TRBJ2-5,.,ASSPPQGTQY
TRBV9,TRBJ2-3,.,ASSPLGGTVGNTQY
TRBV6-5,TRBJ2-7,.,ASSERAYEQY
TRBV4-3,TRBJ1-5,.,ASSPRPNQPQH
TRBV5-6,TRBJ1-3,.,ASSLYGSGNTIY
TRBV5-1,TRBJ2-5,.,ASSPWGQVQETQY
TRBV18,TRBJ2-5,TRBD2,ASSPLALAGGAETQY
TRBV13,TRBJ2-1,TRBD2,ASSSQLAGDYNEQF
TRBV19,TRBJ2-1,TRBD1,ASSATGSTYNEQF
TRBV19,TRBJ1-2,.,ASSIGSGHEWGYT
TRBV19,TRBJ1-2,TRBD1,ASSTRQGALPDYGYT
TRBV7-9,TRBJ2-2,.,ASRAFGELF
TRBV19,TRBJ1-1,TRBD1,ASSIGGTDHTEAF
TRBV11-2,TRBJ2-7,TRBD1,ASSTDRGHEQY
TRBV5-6,TRBJ2-5,TRBD2,ASPGLAGGGAIQETQY
TRBV9,TRBJ1-2,TRBD1,ASSAGGRGTGTYGYT
TRBV5-1,TRBJ1-4,.,ASSFSGATNEKLF
TRBV2,TRBJ1-1,.,ASQFPPRNTEAF
TRBV12-5,TRBJ1-1,TRBD1,ASGLTPTVTGTNTEAF
TRBV10-2,TRBJ2-4,.,ASSDPGLAKNIQY
TRBV7-9,TRBJ1-6,.,ASSLGQGSTYNSPLH
TRBV7-2,TRBJ2-2,.,ASSLTRQSTGELF
TRBV15,TRBJ1-5,TRBD1,ATSRGSDRTGNQPQH
TRBV7-2,TRBJ1-6,TRBD1,ASSLTGTGVTPLH
TRBV9,TRBJ1-5,.,ASSVGPGYDQPQH
TRBV10-3,TRBJ1-1,.,ATTLSLNTEAF
TRBV2,TRBJ1-3,.,ASKRGTGNTIY